This passage covers 8 T cell receptor beta chains from one sample sequenced in a study of blood T cell repertoires in COVID-19. Measured with immunoSEQ multiplex PCR; TCRdb has only the in-frame clones, and not every one. The table lists about 490,000 clones, approximately 85% of them singletons, with roughly 3.1% in the top ten. The sequencing sample was made of peripheral blood. The receptors were sampled from a human donor in a cohort sampled during active COVID-19.

The V gene is TRBV3-1 (or the pseudogene TRBV3-2), the J gene TRBJ1-2; 8 bases agree with TRBD1. This CDR3 is 14 amino acids long. Looked up from germline, CDR1 is LGHDT and CDR2 is YNNKEL (reference sequence). J lost 7 bases, V lost 3 bases, and 7 bases had no gene match. Written as DNA, the CDR3 is TGTGCCAGCAGCCACCGGGACAGGTTCAGTGGCTACACCTTC. This translates into CASSHRDRFSGYTF.

The table lists this clone with a count of one. The chain uses TRBV7-2 and TRBJ1-6; D is unclear. This CDR3 region has 16 residues. V was trimmed by 1 base and J by 2 bases, leaving 9 bases between them. Germline-derived CDR1 and CDR2 are SGHTA and FQGNSA. The CDR3 protein is CASSLEDGTYNSPLHF. The CDR3 nucleotides read TGTGCCAGCAGCTTAGAGGACGGGACCTATAATTCACCCCTCCACTTT.

The chain has TRBV4-3 and TRBJ2-3; 8 bases are shared with TRBD2. The germline V gene encodes CDR1 LGHNA and CDR2 YSLEER. Trimming took 0 bases from V and 8 from J; bases not matched to a gene: 4. The CDR3 is 14 amino acids. CDR3 residues: CASSQDRGLVTQYF. CDR3 DNA sequence: TGCGCCAGCAGCCAAGATAGGGGACTAGTTACGCAGTATTTT.

V gene TRBV29-1 combines with J gene TRBJ2-3; D is unresolved. Germline V gene sequence: CDR1 SQVTM, CDR2 ANQGSEA. CDR3 size: 11 residues. V was shortened by 0 bases and J by 6 bases, with 4 bases between the two germline ends. This CDR3 reads CSVEEADTQYF. The CDR3, as DNA: TGCAGCGTTGAAGAAGCGGATACGCAGTATTTT.

The chain employs TRBV6-2 or TRBV6-3 and TRBJ2-5; TRBD1 is a possible D gene (5 bases). Germline CDR1 and CDR2: MNHEY and SVGEGT. Trimming pared 3 bases from V and 7 bases from J, leaving 18 bases between. The CDR3 runs to 15 residues. DNA for the CDR3: TGTGCCAGCAGTTATCGACAGCGTACCATAGCGACCCAGTACTTC. It yields the protein CASSYRQRTIATQYF.

The J gene is TRBJ2-1, the V gene TRBV2; D is perhaps TRBD2 (5 bases). Germline CDR1 reads SNHLY; CDR2 reads FYNNEI. This CDR3 has 13 amino acids. V lost 7 bases and J 10 bases, leaving 17 bases between the germline ends. The DNA of the CDR3 is TGTGCCAGCACAATCTCTTGGGAGCGGGAGCAGTTCTTC. It codes for CASTISWEREQFF.

This chain connects TRBV7-2 to TRBJ2-5; tentatively, D is TRBD2 (7 bases). Trimming removed 1 base at V and 3 bases at J, with 18 bases between. Germline assignment: CDR1 SGHTA and CDR2 FQGNSA. The CDR3 length is 17 residues. The CDR3 is CASSLVGGASGEETQYF. CDR3 DNA sequence: TGTGCCAGCAGCTTAGTAGGGGGGGCTAGCGGAGAAGAGACCCAGTACTTC.

The chain recombines TRBV7-9 with TRBJ1-3, with unresolved D. The CDR3 has 16 amino acids. V lost 1 base and J 0 bases, leaving 10 bases between the germline ends. Germline lookup yields CDR1 SEHNR and CDR2 FQNEAQ (reference sequence). The CDR3 DNA reads as TGTGCCAGCAGCTTAGTAAGCACCGACTCTGGAAACACCATATATTTT. Translated: CASSLVSTDSGNTIYF.